The T cell receptor (beta chain) described here comes from a study of precursors of human CD4 cytotoxic T cells listed by TCRdb under 2018. About the study as a whole: In total, CD4+ memory subsets from over 13 donors went into the bulk TCR-seq analysis. TCR-seq analysis of roughly 14 donors yielded TCRalpha and TCRbeta chain sequences (table S7).

To test for a precursor-effector relationship among CD4 cytotoxic T cells, four sorted CD4+ memory subsets (TCM, TEM, IL-7Rhigh TEMRA, IL-7R- TEMRA) underwent bulk UMI-based TCR sequencing. Cells were obtained from peripheral blood mononuclear cells that had been isolated from human blood. What the authors observed across the whole study: Some bulk TCR-seq comparisons included only about 95% of the 14 donors, suggesting not every subset was available for every donor. Compared with TCM and TEM subsets, the IL-7Rhigh and IL-7R- TEMRA subsets had more restricted TCR repertoires, with lower diversity and more expanded clonotypes. Expanded effector clonotypes accounted for a larger share of IL-7Rhigh TEMRA clonotypes than of TEM or TCM clonotypes. According to the authors, a human observational design cannot definitively establish the direction of differentiation between precursor and effector cells.

This clonotype is characterized as large (0.1 to 1%). The antigen it recognizes is unknown. No base qualities exist here, and no much larger clone lies one base off it. Via the germline V gene, CDR1 is KGHSH and CDR2 LQKENI. The CDR3, cysteine through phenylalanine, is 14 amino acids long. Only the CDR3 DNA stays, 42 bases, in frame from base 1. Trimming removed 2 bases from V and 0 bases from J, leaving 7 bases between the germline ends. Sequencing relied on an Illumina MiSeq. As for how the authors treated the data: To quantify repertoire diversity, the Shannon-Wiener index was calculated using VDJtools. A TCRbeta clonotype was considered expanded if its clonotype frequency was 3 or more. The raw public reads went through TCRdb reprocessing: fastp at Q25, MiXCR clone calling, in-frame beta chains kept. Rows with one shared CDR3 protein collapse into an entry with the most common genes and DNA. Clone size and V and J calls follow TCRdb, not the original study. The sample table holds 290 or so distinct CDR3 sequences, of which more than 20% were seen once. The ten largest clones represent roughly 35% of the sample.

The sequence links TRBV18 to TRBJ1-1, and the D gene may be TRBD1, 5 bases matching. The sequence was obtained from a human donor in good health. The material sequenced was memory CD4+ T cells from blood (PBMCs). The nucleotide sequence is given as TGTGCCAGCTCACCAGACAGCTTGAACACTGAAGCTTTCTTT. Translated, this is CASSPDSLNTEAFF.